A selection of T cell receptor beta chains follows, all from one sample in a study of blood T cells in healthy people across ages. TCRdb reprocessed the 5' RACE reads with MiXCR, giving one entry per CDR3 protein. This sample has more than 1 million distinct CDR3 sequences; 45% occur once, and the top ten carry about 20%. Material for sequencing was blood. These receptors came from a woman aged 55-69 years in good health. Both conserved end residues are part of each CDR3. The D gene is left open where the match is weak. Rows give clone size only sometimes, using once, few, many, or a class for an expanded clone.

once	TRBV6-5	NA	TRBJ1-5	CASGPLTGVNQPQHF	TGTGCCAGCGGACCCCTGACAGGTGTCAATCAGCCCCAGCATTTT
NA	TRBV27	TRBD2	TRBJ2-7	CASSHSGRWYEQYF	TGTGCCAGCAGTCATAGCGGGAGGTGGTACGAGCAGTACTTC
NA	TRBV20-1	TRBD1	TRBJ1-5	CSARAKQGAPQHF	TGCAGTGCTAGGGCTAAACAGGGGGCCCCCCAGCATTTT
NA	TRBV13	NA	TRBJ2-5	CASSLTEEETQYF	TGTGCCAGCAGCTTAACAGAGGAGGAGACCCAGTACTTC
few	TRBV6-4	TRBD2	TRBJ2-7	CASSERDVAGSYEQYF	TGTGCCAGCAGCGAAAGGGACGTAGCGGGATCCTACGAGCAGTACTTC
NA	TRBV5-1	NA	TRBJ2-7	CASSLMTAQYYEQYF	TGCGCCAGCAGCTTGATGACAGCCCAATACTACGAGCAGTACTTC
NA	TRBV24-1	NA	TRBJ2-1	CATSDLTGSAEQFF	TGTGCCACCAGTGATTTGACAGGGTCGGCTGAGCAGTTCTTC
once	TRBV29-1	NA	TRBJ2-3	CSVEGGGDTQYF	TGCAGCGTTGAGGGGGGCGGGGATACGCAGTATTTT
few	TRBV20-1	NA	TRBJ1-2	CSARRALGDYGYTF	TGCAGTGCTAGAAGGGCCTTAGGGGACTATGGCTACACCTTC
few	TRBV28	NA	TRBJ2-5	CASSLYHRGWETQYF	TGTGCCAGCAGTTTATATCACCGGGGCTGGGAGACCCAGTACTTC
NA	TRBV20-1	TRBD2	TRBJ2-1	CSARGLALYNEQFF	TGCAGTGCTAGGGGACTAGCGCTTTACAATGAGCAGTTCTTC
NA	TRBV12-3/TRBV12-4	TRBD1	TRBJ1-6	CASSGTACNSPLHF	TGTGCCAGCAGCGGGACAGCCTGTAATTCACCCCTCCACTTT
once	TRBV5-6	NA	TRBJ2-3	CASTLGGNTDTQYF	TGTGCCAGCACCTTAGGGGGAAACACAGATACGCAGTATTTT
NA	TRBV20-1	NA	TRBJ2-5	CSGRSVETQYF	TGCAGTGGAAGAAGCGTGGAGACCCAGTACTTC
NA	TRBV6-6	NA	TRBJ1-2	CASSYGATGGYTF	TGTGCCAGCAGTTACGGGGCAACGGGTGGCTACACCTTC
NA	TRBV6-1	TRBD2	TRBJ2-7	CASRVPGLAGRKGAYEQYF	TGTGCCAGCAGGGTTCCCGGACTAGCGGGAAGAAAAGGGGCCTACGAGCAGTACTTC